Following are 7 T cell receptor beta chains from one sample sequenced in a study of blood T cell repertoires in COVID-19. TCRdb's table, derived via immunoSEQ multiplex PCR, lists solely in-frame clones and lacks some. The sample contains roughly 220,000 clones, around 85% of which appear only once. The sample consisted of PBMCs or T cells enriched from blood (not recorded which). The receptors here all came from a woman in her forties with acute COVID-19.

The V call is TRBV5-1, the J call TRBJ2-2; 7 bases match TRBD1. The V gene's germline CDR1 is SGHRS and CDR2 YFSETQ. The V and J ends lost 4 bases and 0 bases, in that order; junction bases with no gene match: 6. The CDR3 is made up of 16 amino acids. The CDR3 protein is CASSQTTGANTGELFF. The CDR3 DNA follows: TGCGCCAGCAGCCAAACTACAGGGGCGAACACCGGGGAGCTGTTTTTT.

The chain is built from TRBV4-1 and TRBJ2-1; 7 nucleotides agree with TRBD2. CDR1 and CDR2 from the germline V gene are MGHRA and YSYEKL. The length of the CDR3 is 16 residues. The V segment lost 4 bases and the J segment 4 bases; nucleotides outside the gene matches: 10. CDR3 sequence: CASSLLWGEGYNEQFF. The CDR3 coding sequence is TGCGCCAGCAGCCTACTATGGGGGGAGGGATACAATGAGCAGTTCTTC.

The rearrangement uses TRBV7-9 and TRBJ2-5, with D unresolved. Trimming took off 3 bases at V and 1 base at J, with 9 bases between the two ends. CDR1 and CDR2 (germline): SEHNR, FQNEAQ (reference sequence). The CDR3 runs to 14 residues. This CDR3 is CASSFSSGQETQYF. The CDR3 nucleotides are TGTGCCAGCAGCTTTTCATCGGGCCAAGAGACCCAGTACTTC.

The J gene is TRBJ1-2, the V gene TRBV28; a weak D match, TRBD1 (5 bases). In germline, CDR1 is MDHEN, CDR2 SYDVKM. The CDR3 extends over 15 amino acids. With 5 bases removed from V and 4 bases from J, the gap between germline ends came to 17 bases. The CDR3 nucleotides read TGTGCCAGCAGTGCCCGTCGGGGGGGGGTCTATGGCTACACCTTC. Residues: CASSARRGGVYGYTF.

Comments on this clone: One end of the junction does not line up with germline, which may come from a read error. The chain couples TRBV5-1 to TRBJ2-7, with D possibly TRBD1 on 5 matching bases. Germline V gene lookup returns CDR1 SGHRS and CDR2 YFSETQ. This CDR3 is 15 amino acids long. The CDR3 region is CASRLARGEGDEQYF. In DNA form, the CDR3 reads TGCGCCAGCAGGTTGGCTCGAGGCGAAGGGGACGAGCAGTACTTC.

V usage is TRBV27 and J usage is TRBJ2-5, with D possibly being TRBD1 (6 bases). Trimming left V 0 bases short and J 4 bases short, with 6 bases between. The CDR3 runs 13 residues. Germline V CDR1 and CDR2: MNHEY, SMNVEV (reference sequence). CDR3 sequence reads: CASSLSRGETQYF. CDR3 coding DNA: TGTGCCAGCAGTTTATCCAGGGGAGAGACCCAGTACTTC.

CDR3 nucleotide sequence: TGTGCCAGCAGTCCGGGAGGACACATTCAGTACTTC. Amino acid sequence: CASSPGGHIQYF. This chain links TRBV12-3 or TRBV12-4 with TRBJ2-4; 7 bases map to TRBD2. V trimming: 5 bases; J trimming: 8 bases; junction bases outside the gene matches: 3. The CDR3 consists of 12 residues.